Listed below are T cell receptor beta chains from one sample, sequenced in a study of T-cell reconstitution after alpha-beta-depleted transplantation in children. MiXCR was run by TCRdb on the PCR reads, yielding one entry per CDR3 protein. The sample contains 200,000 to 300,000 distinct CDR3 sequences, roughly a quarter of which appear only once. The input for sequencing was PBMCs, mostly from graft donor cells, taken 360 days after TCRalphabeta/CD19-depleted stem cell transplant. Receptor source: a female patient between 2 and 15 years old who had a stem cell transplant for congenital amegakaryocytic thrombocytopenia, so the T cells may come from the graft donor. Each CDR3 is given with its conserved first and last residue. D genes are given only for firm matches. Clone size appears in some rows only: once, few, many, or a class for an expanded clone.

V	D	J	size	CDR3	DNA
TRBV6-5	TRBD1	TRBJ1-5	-	CASSHGQGPAYQPQHF	TGTGCCAGCAGCCACGGACAGGGGCCGGCCTATCAGCCCCAGCATTTT
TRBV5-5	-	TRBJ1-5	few	CASSLEVSFQPQHF	TGTGCCAGCAGCTTGGAGGTGTCGTTTCAGCCCCAGCATTTT
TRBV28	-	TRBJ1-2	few	CASSPPAFGGLYGYTF	TGTGCCAGCAGCCCCCCGGCCTTCGGGGGCCTCTATGGCTACACCTTC
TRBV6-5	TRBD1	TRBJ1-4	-	CASRQGREKLFF	TGTGCCAGCCGACAGGGGAGAGAAAAACTGTTTTTT
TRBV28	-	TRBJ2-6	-	CASSYQGTGANVLTF	TGTGCCAGCAGCTACCAGGGGACTGGGGCCAACGTCCTGACTTTC
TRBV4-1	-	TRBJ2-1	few	CASSRAPGYNEQFF	TGCGCCAGCAGCCGAGCCCCAGGATACAATGAGCAGTTCTTC
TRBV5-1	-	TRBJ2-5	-	CASSPQGGEETQYF	TGCGCCAGCAGCCCCCAGGGCGGGGAGGAGACCCAGTACTTC
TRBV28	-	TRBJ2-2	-	CASSLSFGLNTGELFF	TGTGCCAGCAGTTTGAGCTTCGGACTAAACACCGGGGAGCTGTTTTTT
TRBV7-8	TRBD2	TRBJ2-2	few	CASSWGLASNTGELFF	TGTGCCAGCAGCTGGGGACTAGCGTCGAACACCGGGGAGCTGTTTTTT
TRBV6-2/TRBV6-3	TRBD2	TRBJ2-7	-	CASSRTSGYEQYF	TGTGCCAGCAGTAGGACTAGCGGCTACGAGCAGTACTTC